Each of the 23 T cell receptor beta chains below was sequenced from the same sample in a study of T-cell memory formation after mild COVID-19. TCRdb reprocessed the 5' RACE reads via MiXCR and lists one record per CDR3 protein. The sample lists approximately 350,000 distinct CDR3 sequences; 10% to 15% were seen once. The material sequenced was PBMCs or a T cell subset sorted from them (not recorded which). The source is a man aged 18 to 30 who had mild COVID-19 (a few samples of this study predate the infection). Cell type and time point are not known.

The chain recombines TRBV11-1 with TRBJ2-1; D remains unclear. Germline V gene lookup returns CDR1 SGHAT and CDR2 FQDESV (reference sequence). This CDR3 has 14 residues. The ends were cut back, 1 base at V and 6 bases at J, with 10 bases in the middle. The CDR3 loop reads CASSLEGRPNEQFF. The DNA of the CDR3 is TGTGCCAGCAGCTTAGAGGGCCGTCCCAATGAGCAGTTCTTC.

This clonotype was observed many times. The chain links TRBV5-1 to TRBJ2-3, with no clear D. The germline gives CDR1 SGHRS, CDR2 YFSETQ. Trimming removed 4 bases from V and 6 bases from J, with 9 bases in between. This CDR3 has 12 amino acids. CDR3 coding DNA: TGCGCCAGCAGCACCCCGAAGGATACGCAGTATTTT. It translates to CASSTPKDTQYF.

This clonotype has more than one count but fewer than ten. This rearrangement joins TRBV18 to TRBJ2-7; TRBD1 matches at 12 bases. The V and J ends lost 5 bases and 3 bases, in that order; junction bases with no gene match: 2. Germline CDR1 KGHSH, CDR2 LQKENI. This CDR3 region has 14 residues. This chain's CDR3 is CASSGTGGIYEQYF. CDR3 coding DNA: TGTGCCAGCTCAGGGACAGGGGGCATCTACGAGCAGTACTTC.

This clonotype was recorded many times. The rearrangement joins TRBV29-1 to TRBJ2-5; D possibly uses TRBD1 or TRBD2 (5 bases each). V lost 2 bases to trimming and J lost 2 bases, with 9 bases between them. The CDR3 length is 13 residues. The germline CDR1 and CDR2 sequences are SQVTM and ANQGSEA. DNA for the CDR3: TGCAGCGTTGAAATGGGGGTTCAAGAGACCCAGTACTTC. It translates to CSVEMGVQETQYF.

The chain carries TRBV6-6 and TRBJ1-1; 9 bases match TRBD1. V was clipped by 6 bases and J by 1 base; unmatched bases: 9. Looked up from germline, CDR1 is MNHNY and CDR2 is SVGAGI (reference sequence). The length of the CDR3 is 16 residues. This CDR3 reads CASSKLQGAENTEAFF. Here the CDR3 DNA reads TGTGCCAGCAGCAAACTACAGGGGGCGGAGAACACTGAAGCTTTCTTT.

In this sample, this clonotype turned up many times. The genes are TRBV7-6 and TRBJ2-7; D might be TRBD2 (6 bases). Between the trimmed V and J ends, which lost 0 bases and 0 bases, there was a span of 9 bases. Germline V gene sequence: CDR1 SGHVS, CDR2 FNYEAQ. The CDR3 spans 15 residues. Here the CDR3 reads CASSLAGRSSYEQYF. The CDR3 coding sequence is TGTGCCAGCAGCTTAGCGGGGAGGAGCTCCTACGAGCAGTACTTC. The entire variable domain, with the rest obtained from reference TRBV7-6 and TRBJ2-7, is as follows: GAGVSQSPRYKVTKRGQDVALRCDPISGHVSLYWYRQALGQGPEFLTYFNYEAQQDKSGLPNDRFSAERPEGSISTLTIQRTEQRDSAMYRCASSLAGRSSYEQYFGPGTRLTVT.

This clonotype was counted ten times or more. The chain uses TRBV19 and TRBJ1-1, with 7 bases matching TRBD1. The CDR3 sequence is 15 residues long. The germline gives CDR1 LNHDA, CDR2 SQIVND (reference sequence). Trimming cost V 1 base and J 3 bases; bases outside gene matches: 5. CDR3 sequence: CASSIARDRDTEAFF. The DNA of the CDR3 is TGTGCCAGTAGTATAGCCCGAGACAGGGACACTGAAGCTTTCTTT.

The rearrangement joins TRBV20-1 to TRBJ2-2; D gene unclear. Germline V gene data show CDR1 as DFQATT and CDR2 as SNEGSKA (reference sequence). V lost 1 base to trimming and J lost 3 bases, with 9 bases between them. The CDR3 has 14 amino acids. CDR3 loop: CSARGWVHTGELFF. CDR3 DNA sequence: TGCAGTGCTAGAGGTTGGGTTCACACCGGGGAGCTGTTTTTT.

This clonotype was seen a handful of times. This chain connects TRBV5-1 to TRBJ2-5, with D possibly being TRBD1 or TRBD2 (5 bases each). V shed 5 bases and J shed 3 bases, with 17 bases lying between them. The CDR3 has 15 residues. Germline CDR1 is SGHRS and CDR2 is YFSETQ. The CDR3 is CASRPGTPRKETQYF. The CDR3 nucleotides read TGCGCCAGCAGGCCCGGGACCCCTCGCAAAGAGACCCAGTACTTC.

This clonotype was observed a handful of times. V usage is TRBV21-1 and J usage is TRBJ2-7; whether TRBD1, the table's D call, matches the DNA was not checked. TRBV21-1 corresponds to a pseudogene. The CDR3 runs 13 residues. The DNA of the CDR3 is TGTGCCAGCAGCAAAGGACAGGGATACGAGCAGTACTTC. Amino acids: CASSKGQGYEQYF.

This clonotype was seen only a few times. This rearrangement joins TRBV5-4 to TRBJ2-1; perhaps TRBD1 as D (8 bases). Trimming took 2 bases from V and 1 from J, leaving 13 bases between them. CDR3 size: 16 residues. Looked up from germline, CDR1 is SGHNT and CDR2 is YYREEE (reference sequence). The CDR3 region is CASSLGQGGSYNEQFF. CDR3 sequence (DNA): TGTGCCAGCAGCTTAGGACAGGGAGGGTCCTACAATGAGCAGTTCTTC. The entire variable domain, with the rest obtained from reference TRBV5-4 and TRBJ2-1, is as follows: ETGVTQSPTHLIKTRGQQVTLRCSSQSGHNTVSWYQQALGQGPQFIFQYYREEENGRGNFPPRFSGLQFPNYSSELNVNALELDDSALYLCASSLGQGGSYNEQFFGPGTRLTVL.

This clonotype has only a few counts. J is TRBJ1-6 and V is TRBV7-3; 8 nucleotides align to TRBD1. The V and J ends lost 4 bases and 8 bases, in that order; junction bases with no gene match: 7. The CDR3 has 15 residues. CDR1 and CDR2 (germline): SGHTA, FQGTGA. The CDR3 is CASSSGQGKHSPLHF. The CDR3 region has the DNA TGTGCCAGCAGCTCCGGACAGGGAAAGCATTCACCCCTCCACTTT.

V and J are TRBV10-3 and TRBJ2-1, with 9 bases lining up with TRBD2. With V trimmed by 3 bases and J by 14 bases, 8 bases remained unmatched. The CDR3 is made up of 13 amino acids. Germline loops: CDR1 ENHRY, CDR2 SYGVKD. DNA for the CDR3: TGTGCCATCAGTGAAGGGACTAGCCCAGGGGAGTTCTTC. It codes for CAISEGTSPGEFF.

The chain couples TRBV9 to TRBJ1-3, with D perhaps TRBD1 (5 bases). Trimming stripped 0 bases from V and 4 bases from J, with 14 bases between. This CDR3 has 16 amino acids. Germline V gene data show CDR1 as SGDLS and CDR2 as YYNGEE. The CDR3, as DNA: TGTGCCAGCAGCGTAGAATTAACAGGCCGGGGAAACACCATATATTTT. Translated: CASSVELTGRGNTIYF.

This clonotype came up many times. V and J are TRBV12-3 or TRBV12-4 and TRBJ2-1; TRBD2 is a possible D gene (7 bases). The V end was cut by 5 bases, the J end by 9 bases, with 17 bases between. The CDR3 is 14 residues long. CDR3 sequence: CASSPQAGAGEQFF. As DNA, the CDR3 is TGTGCCAGCAGTCCGCAGGCGGGGGCTGGTGAGCAGTTCTTC.

The gene calls are TRBV6-2 or TRBV6-3 and TRBJ1-4; tentative D call: TRBD1 (6 bases). Germline assignment: CDR1 MNHEY and CDR2 SVGEGT. The length of the CDR3 is 15 residues. With 6 bases removed from V and 6 bases from J, the gap between germline ends came to 17 bases. CDR3: CASREYRASDEKLFF. The CDR3 coding sequence is TGTGCCAGCAGGGAATACAGGGCGTCGGATGAAAAACTGTTTTTT.

The V and J genes are TRBV6-5 and TRBJ2-6, with 8 bases lining up with TRBD1. The germline gives CDR1 MNHEY, CDR2 SVGAGI. V was clipped by 7 bases and J by 4 bases; unmatched bases: 12. The CDR3 has 17 amino acids. The chain's CDR3 is CASTPGQGTTGANVLTF. In DNA, the CDR3 is TGTGCCAGCACCCCAGGACAGGGAACCACCGGGGCCAACGTCCTGACTTTC.

V gene TRBV29-1 combines with J gene TRBJ2-4; no definite D call. V was pared by 6 bases and J by 0 bases, with 12 bases between. The length of the CDR3 is 14 residues. Germline CDR1 SQVTM, CDR2 ANQGSEA. The CDR3 is CSVVPGLAKNIQYF. DNA for the CDR3: TGCAGCGTAGTACCCGGTCTAGCCAAAAACATTCAGTACTTC.

This clonotype has more than one count but fewer than ten. The rearrangement uses TRBV7-2 and TRBJ2-3, with D hard to call. CDR1 SGHTA and CDR2 FQGNSA come from the germline V gene. V lost 4 bases and J lost 0, with 11 bases in between. The CDR3 extends over 15 amino acids. The chain's CDR3 is CASSSWSASTDTQYF. DNA for the CDR3: TGTGCCAGCAGCTCCTGGTCGGCTAGCACAGATACGCAGTATTTT.

This sequence joins TRBV20-1 and TRBJ1-5, with D perhaps TRBD1 (5 bases). The V and J ends lost 2 bases and 4 bases respectively, with 12 bases between them. This CDR3 has 14 residues. CDR1 is DFQATT and CDR2 is SNEGSKA in the germline V gene (reference sequence). CDR3 nucleotides: TGCAGTGCTAGATTGGGGCCACCGAATCAGCCCCAGCATTTT. It encodes CSARLGPPNQPQHF.

The V call is TRBV4-3, the J call TRBJ2-2; 9 bases map to TRBD2. V lost 0 bases and J lost 6; bases outside the gene matches: 11. CDR1 LGHNA and CDR2 YSLEER come from the germline V gene. The CDR3 has 18 residues. The CDR3 spells CASSQDTAGGAPAGELFF. The CDR3 DNA is TGCGCCAGCAGCCAAGATACCGCGGGGGGGGCCCCCGCCGGGGAGCTGTTTTTT.

This clonotype was picked up a small number of times. J is TRBJ1-1 and V is TRBV11-2; TRBD1 agrees at 9 bases. Trimming at V came to 5 bases and at J to 0 bases, leaving 4 bases not matched to a gene. The germline gives CDR1 SGHAT, CDR2 FQNNGV. CDR3 length: 15 residues. CDR3 sequence reads: CASSTYRGLNTEAFF. The CDR3 DNA sequence: TGTGCCAGCAGCACGTACAGGGGGCTGAACACTGAAGCTTTCTTT. The whole variable domain, filled in from reference TRBV11-2 and TRBJ1-1, reads EAGVAQSPRYKIIEKRQSVAFWCNPISGHATLYWYQQILGQGPKLLIQFQNNGVVDDSQLPKDRFSAERLKGVDSTLKIQPAKLEDSAVYLCASSTYRGLNTEAFFGQGTRLTVV.

V and J are TRBV12-3 or TRBV12-4 and TRBJ1-6; perhaps TRBD1 as D (6 bases). The CDR3 consists of 12 residues. Trimming removed 6 bases from V and 14 bases from J, with 14 bases in between. The CDR3 protein is CASSPLQGSLHF. In nucleotides, the CDR3 is TGTGCCAGCAGCCCCTTACAGGGATCCCTCCACTTT.